This is a list of T cell receptor beta chains from one sample in a study of radiotherapy plus CTLA-4 blockade in lung cancer. Sequencing used immunoSEQ multiplex PCR; TCRdb keeps in-frame clones, though not all of them. The repertoire holds 40,000 or so clones, with 80% to 90% as singletons. The sample was peripheral blood, taken from a patient treated with radiotherapy plus ipilimumab. These receptor sequences come from a human donor with non-small cell lung cancer whose response to radiotherapy plus ipilimumab could not be evaluated. The CDR3 runs from the conserved cysteine through the conserved F or W. D genes are given only for firm matches. Size is omitted from some rows. Given values are once, few, many or a class for expanded clones.

D gene: TRBD2
clone size: -
V gene: TRBV2
J gene: TRBJ2-7
CDR3 protein: CARTKGNSGASSYEQYF
CDR3 DNA: TGTGCCAGAACGAAGGGGAATAGCGGGGCGAGCTCCTACGAGCAGTACTTC

D gene: -
clone size: -
V gene: TRBV28
J gene: TRBJ1-3
CDR3 protein: CASSTPGTLAGNTIYF
CDR3 DNA: TGTGCCAGCAGTACCCCCGGGACTCTGGCTGGAAACACCATATATTTT

D gene: -
clone size: -
V gene: TRBV7-2
J gene: TRBJ2-6
CDR3 protein: CASRLSWGAGANVLTF
CDR3 DNA: TGTGCCAGCCGATTGAGCTGGGGGGCTGGGGCCAACGTCCTGACTTTC

D gene: -
clone size: few
V gene: TRBV28
J gene: TRBJ1-1
CDR3 protein: CASSSRNTEAFF
CDR3 DNA: TGTGCCAGCAGTTCTCGGAACACTGAAGCTTTCTTT

D gene: -
clone size: -
V gene: TRBV5-1
J gene: TRBJ2-7
CDR3 protein: CASSFRQAGANYEQYF
CDR3 DNA: TGCGCCAGCAGCTTCCGGCAGGCAGGGGCGAATTACGAGCAGTACTTC

D gene: TRBD1
clone size: -
V gene: TRBV2
J gene: TRBJ2-1
CDR3 protein: CASRAETRDREKMNNEQFF
CDR3 DNA: TGTGCCAGCAGGGCCGAGACGAGGGACAGGGAGAAAATGAACAATGAGCAGTTCTTC

D gene: TRBD1
clone size: -
V gene: TRBV18
J gene: TRBJ1-1
CDR3 protein: CASSPPTGTGNTEAFF
CDR3 DNA: TGTGCCAGCTCACCACCGACCGGGACAGGGAACACTGAAGCTTTCTTT

D gene: TRBD2
clone size: -
V gene: TRBV9
J gene: TRBJ2-5
CDR3 protein: CASSVRSGGDGDQYF
CDR3 DNA: TGTGCCAGCAGCGTAAGGAGTGGGGGGGACGGGGACCAGTACTTC

D gene: -
clone size: few
V gene: TRBV6-1
J gene: TRBJ2-7
CDR3 protein: CASSGAGIYEQYF
CDR3 DNA: TGTGCCAGCAGTGGGGCGGGTATTTACGAGCAGTACTTC

D gene: -
clone size: -
V gene: TRBV10-3
J gene: TRBJ2-5
CDR3 protein: CAIKGEGFQETQYF
CDR3 DNA: TGTGCCATCAAGGGGGAAGGGTTTCAAGAGACCCAGTACTTC

D gene: -
clone size: once
V gene: TRBV6-5
J gene: TRBJ1-5
CDR3 protein: CASSGGSRNQPQHF
CDR3 DNA: TGTGCCAGCAGTGGGGGGTCGCGCAATCAGCCCCAGCATTTT

D gene: -
clone size: -
V gene: TRBV29-1
J gene: TRBJ1-1
CDR3 protein: CSVDPRMNTEAFF
CDR3 DNA: TGCAGCGTTGACCCCAGGATGAACACTGAAGCTTTCTTT

D gene: -
clone size: -
V gene: TRBV28
J gene: TRBJ1-1
CDR3 protein: CASSFQQWNTEAFF
CDR3 DNA: TGTGCCAGCAGTTTCCAACAATGGAACACTGAAGCTTTCTTT

D gene: -
clone size: -
V gene: TRBV28
J gene: TRBJ2-6
CDR3 protein: CASSPLKVIRSLSGANVLTF
CDR3 DNA: TGTGCCAGCAGTCCTTTAAAAGTCATCCGAAGCCTATCTGGGGCCAACGTCCTGACTTTC

D gene: TRBD2
clone size: -
V gene: TRBV7-2
J gene: TRBJ2-3
CDR3 protein: CASSTKLAGGRDTQYF
CDR3 DNA: TGTGCCAGCAGCACGAAACTAGCGGGGGGTCGAGATACGCAGTATTTT

D gene: -
clone size: -
V gene: TRBV4-1
J gene: TRBJ1-6
CDR3 protein: CASSHPTGFNSPLHF
CDR3 DNA: TGCGCCAGCAGCCACCCGACAGGTTTTAATTCACCCCTCCACTTT

D gene: -
clone size: -
V gene: TRBV7-8
J gene: TRBJ1-4
CDR3 protein: CASSLVPGNEKLFF
CDR3 DNA: TGTGCCAGCAGCTTAGTGCCAGGGAATGAAAAACTGTTTTTT

D gene: TRBD1
clone size: -
V gene: TRBV28
J gene: TRBJ1-2
CDR3 protein: CASTYQTRGRSYGYTF
CDR3 DNA: TGTGCCAGCACCTACCAGACGAGGGGGCGAAGCTATGGCTACACCTTC

D gene: -
clone size: -
V gene: TRBV5-1
J gene: TRBJ2-5
CDR3 protein: CASSRSKETQYF
CDR3 DNA: TGCGCCAGCAGCCGGTCCAAGGAGACCCAGTACTTC

D gene: TRBD2
clone size: -
V gene: TRBV20-1
J gene: TRBJ2-7
CDR3 protein: CSATRGEGQYF
CDR3 DNA: TGCAGTGCTACCCGAGGGGAGGGGCAGTACTTC

D gene: -
clone size: -
V gene: TRBV5-1
J gene: TRBJ1-3
CDR3 protein: CASSTGIRENTIYF
CDR3 DNA: TGCGCCAGCAGCACGGGGATAAGGGAAAACACCATATATTTT

D gene: -
clone size: -
V gene: TRBV9
J gene: TRBJ2-5
CDR3 protein: CASKAGPKKGAQYF
CDR3 DNA: TGTGCCAGCAAAGCAGGGCCTAAAAAAGGGGCCCAGTACTTC

D gene: TRBD2
clone size: -
V gene: TRBV11-2
J gene: TRBJ2-1
CDR3 protein: CASSLELAGDNEQFF
CDR3 DNA: TGTGCCAGCAGCTTAGAACTAGCGGGAGACAATGAGCAGTTCTTC

D gene: TRBD1
clone size: -
V gene: TRBV27
J gene: TRBJ1-5
CDR3 protein: CASRGQGNQPQHF
CDR3 DNA: TGTGCCAGCAGGGGACAGGGCAATCAGCCCCAGCATTTT

D gene: -
clone size: once
V gene: TRBV28
J gene: TRBJ1-1
CDR3 protein: CASSLRDEAFF
CDR3 DNA: TGTGCCAGCAGCTTGCGGGATGAAGCTTTCTTT

D gene: TRBD2
clone size: -
V gene: TRBV11-2
J gene: TRBJ2-7
CDR3 protein: CASSLAGGEQYF
CDR3 DNA: TGTGCCAGCAGCTTAGCGGGGGGCGAGCAGTACTTC

D gene: TRBD1
clone size: -
V gene: TRBV9
J gene: TRBJ2-7
CDR3 protein: CASSAGQGSSYEQYF
CDR3 DNA: TGTGCCAGCAGCGCGGGACAGGGGAGCTCCTACGAGCAGTACTTC

D gene: TRBD2
clone size: -
V gene: TRBV6-5
J gene: TRBJ2-1
CDR3 protein: CASSPWEGHEQFF
CDR3 DNA: TGTGCCAGCAGTCCGTGGGAGGGGCATGAGCAGTTCTTC

D gene: TRBD1
clone size: -
V gene: TRBV4-3
J gene: TRBJ2-1
CDR3 protein: CASSQGRRGQGGEQFF
CDR3 DNA: TGCGCCAGCAGCCAAGGCCGGCGGGGACAGGGAGGTGAGCAGTTCTTC

D gene: TRBD2
clone size: -
V gene: TRBV7-2
J gene: TRBJ2-4
CDR3 protein: CASSLTSGLTKNIQYF
CDR3 DNA: TGTGCCAGCAGCTTAACTAGCGGGTTAACCAAAAACATTCAGTACTTC

D gene: -
clone size: -
V gene: TRBV19
J gene: TRBJ2-3
CDR3 protein: CASSIGGQIDTQYF
CDR3 DNA: TGTGCCAGTAGTATTGGTGGACAGATCGATACGCAGTATTTT

D gene: TRBD1
clone size: -
V gene: TRBV28
J gene: TRBJ2-7
CDR3 protein: CATTVGTGGREQYF
CDR3 DNA: TGTGCCACCACCGTCGGGACAGGGGGCCGGGAGCAGTACTTC

D gene: -
clone size: -
V gene: TRBV5-6
J gene: TRBJ2-1
CDR3 protein: CASSLVRGPYNEQFF
CDR3 DNA: TGTGCCAGCAGCTTGGTCAGGGGACCCTACAATGAGCAGTTCTTC

D gene: TRBD1
clone size: -
V gene: TRBV5-6
J gene: TRBJ2-7
CDR3 protein: CASSRRDRGAYEQYF
CDR3 DNA: TGTGCCAGCAGCCGAAGGGACAGGGGGGCCTACGAGCAGTACTTC

D gene: TRBD2
clone size: -
V gene: TRBV5-6
J gene: TRBJ2-5
CDR3 protein: CASSHWNLGGSQYF
CDR3 DNA: TGTGCCAGCAGCCACTGGAACTTGGGGGGGAGCCAGTACTTC

D gene: -
clone size: -
V gene: TRBV27
J gene: TRBJ2-7
CDR3 protein: CASSFIAESSYEQYF
CDR3 DNA: TGTGCCAGCAGTTTCATAGCGGAAAGCTCCTACGAGCAGTACTTC

D gene: -
clone size: -
V gene: TRBV29-1
J gene: TRBJ2-2
CDR3 protein: CSVGGQGSNANTGELFF
CDR3 DNA: TGCAGCGTTGGAGGGCAGGGGTCTAACGCGAACACCGGGGAGCTGTTTTTT

D gene: -
clone size: -
V gene: TRBV28
J gene: TRBJ2-3
CDR3 protein: CASSYMPGVGRTDTQYF
CDR3 DNA: TGTGCCAGCAGTTACATGCCGGGGGTCGGTCGGACAGATACGCAGTATTTT

D gene: -
clone size: -
V gene: TRBV10-2
J gene: TRBJ1-5
CDR3 protein: CASSAGVSNQPQHF
CDR3 DNA: TGCGCCAGCAGTGCAGGGGTTAGCAATCAGCCCCAGCATTTT

D gene: TRBD1
clone size: -
V gene: TRBV19
J gene: TRBJ1-2
CDR3 protein: CASRSMTGNYGYTF
CDR3 DNA: TGTGCCAGTAGGTCCATGACAGGGAACTATGGCTACACCTTC

D gene: -
clone size: -
V gene: TRBV29-1
J gene: TRBJ1-4
CDR3 protein: CSVFPFTLFVGGLPTNEKLFF
CDR3 DNA: TGCAGCGTTTTCCCATTCACCCTTTTCGTGGGAGGACTACCAACTAATGAAAAACTGTTTTTT

D gene: TRBD1
clone size: -
V gene: TRBV5-4
J gene: TRBJ1-2
CDR3 protein: CASSPGGQGAPYGYTF
CDR3 DNA: TGTGCCAGCAGCCCGGGTGGACAGGGGGCACCCTATGGCTACACCTTC

D gene: -
clone size: -
V gene: TRBV18
J gene: TRBJ2-7
CDR3 protein: CASSYRTEATGLGEQYF
CDR3 DNA: TGTGCCAGCTCATATCGCACCGAAGCGACAGGCCTGGGCGAGCAGTACTTC

D gene: -
clone size: -
V gene: TRBV5-5
J gene: TRBJ2-3
CDR3 protein: CASSAERDTQYF
CDR3 DNA: TGTGCCAGCAGCGCGGAACGGGATACGCAGTATTTT

D gene: -
clone size: -
V gene: TRBV29-1
J gene: TRBJ2-7
CDR3 protein: CSARKGSSYEQYF
CDR3 DNA: TGCAGCGCACGTAAGGGGTCCTCCTACGAGCAGTACTTC

D gene: -
clone size: -
V gene: TRBV28
J gene: TRBJ1-2
CDR3 protein: CASSEQPNYGYTF
CDR3 DNA: TGTGCCAGCAGTGAACAGCCCAACTATGGCTACACCTTC

D gene: TRBD1
clone size: -
V gene: TRBV5-1
J gene: TRBJ1-4
CDR3 protein: CASSPGTANEKLFF
CDR3 DNA: TGCGCCAGCAGCCCTGGGACAGCTAATGAAAAACTGTTTTTT